The clone carrying this T cell receptor beta chain has a handful of counts. Its target is unknown. The sample is drawn from a study of beta chain features in type 1 diabetes. Regarding the study as a whole: Still unanswered here is whether HLA type influences TCRB rearrangement.

Investigators reverse transcribed all isolated RNA, so they sequenced expressed TCRB transcripts. Data came from immunoSEQ multiplex PCR; TCRdb stores just in-frame clones and leaves some out. The table includes 400,000 to 450,000 clones, around 13% detected once. Trimming shortened V by 6 bases and J by 1 base, and 10 bases separated the two germline ends. CDR1 and CDR2 from the germline V gene are MDHEN and SYDVKM. The CDR3 has 14 amino acids. The sequencing sample was made of naive CD4+ T cells from blood. This TCR came from a man aged 25-40 years in good health. The rearrangement joins TRBV28 to TRBJ2-1; D gene ambiguous. CDR3 amino acids: CASRLSLSYNEQFF. CDR3 bases: TGTGCCAGCAGACTAAGTCTGTCCTACAATGAGCAGTTCTTC. Looking up the rest from reference TRBV28 and TRBJ2-1 gives the full variable domain: DVKVTQSSRYLVKRTGEKVFLECVQDMDHENMFWYRQDPGLGLRLIYFSYDVKMKEKGDIPEGYSVSREKKERFSLILESASTNQTSMYLCASRLSLSYNEQFFGPGTRLTVL.